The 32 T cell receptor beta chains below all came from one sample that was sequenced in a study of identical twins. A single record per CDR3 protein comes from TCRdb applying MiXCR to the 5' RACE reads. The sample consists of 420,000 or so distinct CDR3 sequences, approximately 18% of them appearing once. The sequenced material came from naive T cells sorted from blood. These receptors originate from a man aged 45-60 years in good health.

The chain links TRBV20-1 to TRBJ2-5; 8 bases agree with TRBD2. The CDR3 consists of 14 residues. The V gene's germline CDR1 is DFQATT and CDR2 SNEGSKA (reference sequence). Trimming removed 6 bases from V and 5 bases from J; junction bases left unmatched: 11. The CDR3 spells CSAPPGGNSETQYF. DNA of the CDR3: TGCAGTGCCCCCCCGGGGGGGAATTCGGAGACCCAGTACTTC.

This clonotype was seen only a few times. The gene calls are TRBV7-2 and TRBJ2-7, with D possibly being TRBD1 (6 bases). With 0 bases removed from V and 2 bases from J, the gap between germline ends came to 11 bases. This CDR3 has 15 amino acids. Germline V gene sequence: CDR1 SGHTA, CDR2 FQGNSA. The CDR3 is CASSLASQGPYEQYF. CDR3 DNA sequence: TGTGCCAGCAGCTTAGCTTCCCAGGGGCCCTACGAGCAGTACTTC.

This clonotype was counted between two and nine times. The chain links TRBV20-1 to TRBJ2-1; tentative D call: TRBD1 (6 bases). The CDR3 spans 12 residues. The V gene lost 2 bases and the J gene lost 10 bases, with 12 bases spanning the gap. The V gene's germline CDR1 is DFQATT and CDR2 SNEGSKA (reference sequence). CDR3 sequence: CSARKQGWEQFF. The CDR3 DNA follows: TGCAGTGCTAGAAAACAGGGATGGGAGCAGTTCTTC.

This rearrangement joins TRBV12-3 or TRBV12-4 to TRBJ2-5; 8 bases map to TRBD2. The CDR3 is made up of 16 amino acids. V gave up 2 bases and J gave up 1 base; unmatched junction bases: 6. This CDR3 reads CASSLLSGTSQETQYF. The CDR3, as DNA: TGTGCCAGCAGTTTACTTAGCGGGACGAGCCAAGAGACCCAGTACTTC.

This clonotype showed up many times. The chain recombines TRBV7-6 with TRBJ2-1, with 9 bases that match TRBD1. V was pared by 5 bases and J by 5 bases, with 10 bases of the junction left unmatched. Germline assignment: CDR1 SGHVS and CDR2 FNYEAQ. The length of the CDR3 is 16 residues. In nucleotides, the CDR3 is TGTGCCAGCAGCCCAGGACCGGGACAGGGCAACAATGAGCAGTTCTTC. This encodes CASSPGPGQGNNEQFF.

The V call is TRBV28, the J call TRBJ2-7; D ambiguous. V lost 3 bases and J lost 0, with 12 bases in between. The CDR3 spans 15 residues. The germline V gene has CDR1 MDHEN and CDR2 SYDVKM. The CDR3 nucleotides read TGTGCCAGCAGTTTTTCCAGGCCAAGCTCCTACGAGCAGTACTTC. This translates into CASSFSRPSSYEQYF.

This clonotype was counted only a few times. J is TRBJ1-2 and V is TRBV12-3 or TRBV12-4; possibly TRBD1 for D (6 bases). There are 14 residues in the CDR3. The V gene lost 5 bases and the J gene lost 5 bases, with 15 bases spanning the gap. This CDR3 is CASSPQGYGYGYTF. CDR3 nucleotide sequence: TGTGCCAGCAGTCCCCAGGGGTACGGGTATGGCTACACCTTC.

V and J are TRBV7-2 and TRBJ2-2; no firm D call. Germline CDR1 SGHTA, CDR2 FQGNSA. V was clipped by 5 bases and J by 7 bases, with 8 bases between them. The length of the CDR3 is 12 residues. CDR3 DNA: TGTGCCAGCAGCATACCAATCGGGGAGCTGTTTTTT. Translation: CASSIPIGELFF.

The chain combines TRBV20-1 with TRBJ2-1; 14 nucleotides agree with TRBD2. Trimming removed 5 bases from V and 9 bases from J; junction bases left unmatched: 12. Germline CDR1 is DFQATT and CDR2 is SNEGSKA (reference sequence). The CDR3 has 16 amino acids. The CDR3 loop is CSARKGGLAGAAEQFF. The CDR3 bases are TGCAGTGCTCGAAAGGGGGGACTAGCGGGAGCGGCTGAGCAGTTCTTC.

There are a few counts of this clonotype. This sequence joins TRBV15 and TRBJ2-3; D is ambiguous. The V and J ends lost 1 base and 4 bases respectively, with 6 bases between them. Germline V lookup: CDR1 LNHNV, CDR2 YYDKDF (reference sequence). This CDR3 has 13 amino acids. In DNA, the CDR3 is TGTGCCACCAGCAGAGTCCCTCCAGATACGCAGTATTTT. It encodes CATSRVPPDTQYF.

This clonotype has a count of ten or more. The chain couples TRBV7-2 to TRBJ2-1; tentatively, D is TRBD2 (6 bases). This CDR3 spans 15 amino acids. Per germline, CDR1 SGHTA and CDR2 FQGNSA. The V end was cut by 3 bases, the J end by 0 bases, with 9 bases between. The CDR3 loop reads CASSFVSGSYNEQFF. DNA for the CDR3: TGTGCCAGCAGCTTTGTTAGCGGCTCCTACAATGAGCAGTTCTTC.

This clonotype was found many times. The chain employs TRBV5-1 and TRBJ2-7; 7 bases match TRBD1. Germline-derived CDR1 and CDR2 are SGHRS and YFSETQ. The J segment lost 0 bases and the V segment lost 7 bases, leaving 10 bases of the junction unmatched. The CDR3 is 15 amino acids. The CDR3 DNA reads TGCGCCAGCCGCAAGACGGGACAGAGCTCCTACGAGCAGTACTTC. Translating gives CASRKTGQSSYEQYF.

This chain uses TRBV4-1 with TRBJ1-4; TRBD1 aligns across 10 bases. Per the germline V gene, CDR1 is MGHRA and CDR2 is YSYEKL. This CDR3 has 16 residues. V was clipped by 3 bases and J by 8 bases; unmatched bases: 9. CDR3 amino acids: CASSQPRTGGKEKLFF. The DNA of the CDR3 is TGCGCCAGCAGCCAGCCCCGGACAGGGGGAAAGGAAAAACTGTTTTTT.

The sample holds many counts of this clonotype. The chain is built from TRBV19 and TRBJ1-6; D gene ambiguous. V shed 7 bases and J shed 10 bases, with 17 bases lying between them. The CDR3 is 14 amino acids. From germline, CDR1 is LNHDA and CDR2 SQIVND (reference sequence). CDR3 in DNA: TGTGCCAGTAATCCTGAGGGCATGGGGTCACCCCTCCACTTT. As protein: CASNPEGMGSPLHF.

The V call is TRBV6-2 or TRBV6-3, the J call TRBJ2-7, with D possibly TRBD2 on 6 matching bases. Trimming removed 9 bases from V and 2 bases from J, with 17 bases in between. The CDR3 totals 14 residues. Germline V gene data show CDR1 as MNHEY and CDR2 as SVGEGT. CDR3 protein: CASRPDSGTYEQYF. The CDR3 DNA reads TGTGCCAGTCGTCCCGATAGCGGTACCTACGAGCAGTACTTC.

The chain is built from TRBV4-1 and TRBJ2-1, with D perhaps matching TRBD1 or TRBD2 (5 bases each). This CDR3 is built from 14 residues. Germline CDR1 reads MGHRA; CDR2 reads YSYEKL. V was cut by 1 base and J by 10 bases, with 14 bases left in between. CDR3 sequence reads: CASSQGGPGREQFF. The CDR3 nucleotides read TGCGCCAGCAGCCAAGGCGGCCCGGGACGAGAGCAGTTCTTC.

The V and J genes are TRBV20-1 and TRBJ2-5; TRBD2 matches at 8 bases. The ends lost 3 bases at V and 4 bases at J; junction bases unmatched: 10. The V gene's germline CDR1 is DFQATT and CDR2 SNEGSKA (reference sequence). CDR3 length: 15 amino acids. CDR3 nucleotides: TGCAGTGCTAGCCGTCGGCGAGCGGGAGCAGAGACCCAGTACTTC. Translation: CSASRRRAGAETQYF.

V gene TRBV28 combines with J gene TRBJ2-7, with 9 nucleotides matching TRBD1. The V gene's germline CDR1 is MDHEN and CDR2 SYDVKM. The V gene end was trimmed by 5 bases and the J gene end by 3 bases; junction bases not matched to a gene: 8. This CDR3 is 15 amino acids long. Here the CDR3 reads CASSTTGTGSYEQYF. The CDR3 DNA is TGTGCCAGCAGTACCACCGGGACAGGGAGCTACGAGCAGTACTTC.

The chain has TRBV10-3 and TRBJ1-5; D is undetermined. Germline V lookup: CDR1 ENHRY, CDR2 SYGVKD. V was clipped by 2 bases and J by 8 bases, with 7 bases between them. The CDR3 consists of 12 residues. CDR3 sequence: CAISEEGKPQHF. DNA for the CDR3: TGTGCCATCAGTGAGGAGGGCAAGCCCCAGCATTTT.

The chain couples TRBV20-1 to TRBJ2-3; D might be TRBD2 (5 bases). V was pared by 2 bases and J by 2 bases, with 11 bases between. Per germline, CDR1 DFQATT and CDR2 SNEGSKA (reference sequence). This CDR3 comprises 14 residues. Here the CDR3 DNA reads TGCAGTGCTAGAAGGGCAGGACTCACAGATACGCAGTATTTT. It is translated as CSARRAGLTDTQYF.

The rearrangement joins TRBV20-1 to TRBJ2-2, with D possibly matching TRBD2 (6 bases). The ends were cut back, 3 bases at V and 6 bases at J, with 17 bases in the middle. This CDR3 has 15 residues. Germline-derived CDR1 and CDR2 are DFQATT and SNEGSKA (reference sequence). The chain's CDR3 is CSASGGGDYAGELFF. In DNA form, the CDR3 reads TGCAGTGCTAGTGGGGGAGGAGACTACGCCGGGGAGCTGTTTTTT.

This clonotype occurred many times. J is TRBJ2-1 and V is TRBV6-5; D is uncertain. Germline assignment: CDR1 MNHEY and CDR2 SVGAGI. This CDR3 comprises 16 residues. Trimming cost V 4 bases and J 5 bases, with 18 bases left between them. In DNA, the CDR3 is TGTGCCAGCAGTTCGCGGAAGAGTTACATCGACAATGAGCAGTTCTTC. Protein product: CASSSRKSYIDNEQFF.

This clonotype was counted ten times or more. The CDR3 DNA reads TGCGCCAGCAGCCAAGAGAGGCAGACGAAAAACATTCAGTACTTC. Translated: CASSQERQTKNIQYF. The chain uses TRBV4-1 and TRBJ2-4, with D unclear. The CDR3 contains 15 residues. V gave up 0 bases and J gave up 4 bases, with 10 bases separating them. Germline lookup yields CDR1 MGHRA and CDR2 YSYEKL.

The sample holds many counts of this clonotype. The CDR3 region has the DNA TGTGCCAGCAGCTTGAACCTTAATCAGCCCCAGCATTTT. As protein: CASSLNLNQPQHF. The V and J genes are TRBV5-5 and TRBJ1-5; the D is unclear. Trimming stripped 1 base from V and 4 bases from J, with 6 bases between. CDR3 length equals 13 residues. In germline, CDR1 is SGHKS, CDR2 YYEKEE (reference sequence). Supplemented by reference TRBV5-5 and TRBJ1-5, the full variable domain reads DAGVTQSPTHLIKTRGQQVTLRCSPISGHKSVSWYQQVLGQGPQFIFQYYEKEERGRGNFPDRFSARQFPNYSSELNVNALLLGDSALYLCASSLNLNQPQHFGDGTRLSIL.

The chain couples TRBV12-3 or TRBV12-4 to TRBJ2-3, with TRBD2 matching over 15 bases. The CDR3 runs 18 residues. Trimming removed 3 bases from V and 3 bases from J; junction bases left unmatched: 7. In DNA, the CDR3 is TGTGCCAGCAGTTTTTCCGGACTAGCGGGAGGGCGGACAGATACGCAGTATTTT. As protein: CASSFSGLAGGRTDTQYF.

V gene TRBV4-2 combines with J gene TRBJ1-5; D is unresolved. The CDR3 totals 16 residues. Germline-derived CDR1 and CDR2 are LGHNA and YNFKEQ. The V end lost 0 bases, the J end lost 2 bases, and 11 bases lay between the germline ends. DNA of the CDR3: TGTGCCAGCAGCCAAGATCTTGGCAGGCGCAATCAGCCCCAGCATTTT. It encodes CASSQDLGRRNQPQHF.

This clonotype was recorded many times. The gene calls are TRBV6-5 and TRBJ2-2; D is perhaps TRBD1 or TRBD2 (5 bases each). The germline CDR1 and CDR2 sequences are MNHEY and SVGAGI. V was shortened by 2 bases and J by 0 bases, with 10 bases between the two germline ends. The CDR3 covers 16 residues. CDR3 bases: TGTGCCAGCAGTTACATGGGACGGACGAACACCGGGGAGCTGTTTTTT. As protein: CASSYMGRTNTGELFF.

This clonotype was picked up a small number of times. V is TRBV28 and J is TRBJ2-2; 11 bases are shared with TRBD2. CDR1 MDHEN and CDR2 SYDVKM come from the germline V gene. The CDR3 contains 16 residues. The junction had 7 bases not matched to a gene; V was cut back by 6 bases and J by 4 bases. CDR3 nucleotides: TGTGCCAGCAGGATCCTAGCGGGAGGTACCACCGGGGAGCTGTTTTTT. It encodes CASRILAGGTTGELFF.

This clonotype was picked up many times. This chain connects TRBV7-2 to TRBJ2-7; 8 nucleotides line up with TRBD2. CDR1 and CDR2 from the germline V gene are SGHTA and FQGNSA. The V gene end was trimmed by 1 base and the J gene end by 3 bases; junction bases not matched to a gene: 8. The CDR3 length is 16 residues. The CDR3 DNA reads TGTGCCAGCAGCTTAGGGCGGCGGGGGGCCTTCTACGAGCAGTACTTC. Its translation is CASSLGRRGAFYEQYF.

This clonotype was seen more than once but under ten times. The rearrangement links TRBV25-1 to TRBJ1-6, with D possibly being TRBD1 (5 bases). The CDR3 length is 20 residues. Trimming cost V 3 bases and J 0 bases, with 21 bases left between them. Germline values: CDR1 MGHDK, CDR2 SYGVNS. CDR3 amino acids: CASSDQAGEGHSSYNSPLHF. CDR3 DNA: TGTGCCAGCAGTGATCAAGCCGGGGAGGGGCACAGCTCCTATAATTCACCCCTCCACTTT.

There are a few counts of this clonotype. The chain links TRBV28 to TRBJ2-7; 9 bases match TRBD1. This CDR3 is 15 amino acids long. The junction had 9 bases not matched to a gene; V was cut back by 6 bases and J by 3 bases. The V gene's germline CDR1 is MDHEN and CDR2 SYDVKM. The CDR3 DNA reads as TGTGCCAGCAGCTGGGTTGGACAGGGGCACTACGAGCAGTACTTC. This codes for CASSWVGQGHYEQYF.

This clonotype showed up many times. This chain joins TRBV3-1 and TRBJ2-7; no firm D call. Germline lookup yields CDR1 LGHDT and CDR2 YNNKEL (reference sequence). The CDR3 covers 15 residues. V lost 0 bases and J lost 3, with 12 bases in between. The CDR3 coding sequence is TGTGCCAGCAGCCAAGATCAGTCCCCCTACTACGAGCAGTACTTC. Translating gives CASSQDQSPYYEQYF.